This T cell receptor (beta chain) was recorded in a study of OX40 agonist ivuxolimab in advanced cancers. The overall study: Six ivuxolimab dose levels, 0.01 to 10 mg/kg, were given intravenously every 2 weeks. Hepatocellular carcinoma, melanoma, renal cell or head and neck cancer occurred in dose-escalation patients. Findings and caveats of the study: There were also nonresponders showing low normalized T-cell clonal expansion. In the expanded peripheral T cells, antigen specificity was never determined.

Sequenced by immunoSEQ multiplex PCR; TCRdb stores in-frame clones only, minus some. The data hold about 80,000 clones, with over 85% observed a single time. Germline CDR1 is MNHEY and CDR2 is SVGAGI. After removal of 5 bases from V and 4 bases from J, the junction contained 6 bases not matched to a gene. The CDR3 has 14 amino acids. Notes on this clone: Its antigen is as yet unknown.

Sequences were derived from CD4+ or CD8+ T cells sorted from blood, sampled in a trial of the OX40 agonist ivuxolimab. The rearrangement joins TRBV6-5 to TRBJ2-7; 9 bases are shared with TRBD1. This receptor was taken from an adult with an advanced solid tumor such as melanoma, head and neck, liver or kidney cancer. The CDR3 sequence is CASSNPGQGYEQYF. The CDR3 coding sequence is TGTGCCAGCAGTAATCCGGGACAGGGTTACGAGCAGTACTTC.